The sequence of this TCR beta chain was determined in a study of shared clonotypes between healthy human individuals. The CDR3 is made up of 14 amino acids. Germline CDR1 and CDR2: ENHRY and SYGVKD. The V and J ends lost 3 bases and 5 bases, in that order; junction bases with no gene match: 5. Here immunoSEQ multiplex PCR was the method, and the copy in TCRdb shows in-frame clones only, minus some. The top ten clones hold about half of a sample with some 87,000 clones, approximately 75% of them seen once. Combination of CD45RO+ cells with CCR7-negative CD45RA+ TemRA cells was used for CD8 memory. The sample comprised memory CD8+ T cells sorted from blood. Specified subset: CD45RO+ cells pooled with CCR7-negative TemRA cells. This clonotype was sampled from a man aged 30-40 years in good health. This chain links TRBV10-3 with TRBJ2-5; 8 nucleotides match TRBD1. This chain's CDR3 is CAISDTRDRETQYF. The CDR3 nucleotides are TGTGCCATCAGTGATACCCGGGACAGGGAGACCCAGTACTTC.